These 23 T cell receptor beta chains came from one sample sequenced in a study of cytomegalovirus exposure and HLA in healthy donors. Primers: 60 Vbeta forward and 13 Jbeta reverse. The repertoire was sequenced with immunoSEQ multiplex PCR; TCRdb's copy has only in-frame clones and lacks some. The repertoire consists of 50,000 to 70,000 clones, with under 90% occurring once and the leading ten covering approximately 3.5%. The material sequenced was PBMCs. All receptors derive from a woman aged 40 to 50 in good health and CMV-seronegative.

This chain uses TRBV10-3 with TRBJ2-3; perhaps TRBD2 as D (5 bases). Trimming took 6 bases from V and 6 from J, leaving 10 bases between them. Germline V gene sequence: CDR1 ENHRY, CDR2 SYGVKD. The CDR3 length is 12 residues. The CDR3 nucleotides are TGTGCCATCAGCCCAACTAGGGATACGCAGTATTTT. It translates to CAISPTRDTQYF.

The V and J genes are TRBV19 and TRBJ2-7; 8 bases agree with TRBD1. Germline-derived CDR1 and CDR2 are LNHDA and SQIVND (reference sequence). V was clipped by 4 bases and J by 2 bases; unmatched bases: 7. This CDR3 is built from 15 residues. The CDR3 region has the DNA TGTGCCAGTAGTAGAACGGACAGGGTGGCCTACGAGCAGTACTTC. Its translation is CASSRTDRVAYEQYF.

This clone showed up just once. The CDR3 region has the DNA TGTGCCAGTAGTACCACCGGGACTAGCAGCAATGAGCAGTTCTTC. This translates into CASSTTGTSSNEQFF. The V and J genes are TRBV19 and TRBJ2-1, with 9 bases lining up with TRBD2. This CDR3 spans 15 amino acids. Germline CDR1 and CDR2: LNHDA and SQIVND (reference sequence). Trimming at V came to 4 bases and at J to 6 bases, leaving 7 bases not matched to a gene.

V gene TRBV4-3 combines with J gene TRBJ1-3; D unclear. Germline V CDR1 and CDR2: LGHNA, YSLEER. V lost 1 base and J lost 4, with 14 bases in between. CDR3 length equals 16 residues. The CDR3 region has the DNA TGCGCCAGCAGCCAAGGGGCGGGGAGGTTCGGAAACACCATATATTTT. It is translated as CASSQGAGRFGNTIYF.

The chain uses TRBV19 and TRBJ1-1, with 12 bases fitting TRBD1. The CDR3 is 19 residues long. The V segment lost 1 base and the J segment 0 bases; nucleotides outside the gene matches: 9. Germline assignment: CDR1 LNHDA and CDR2 SQIVND (reference sequence). The CDR3 sequence: CASSIVGTGGFILNTEAFF. The DNA for the CDR3 is TGTGCCAGTAGTATAGTCGGGACAGGGGGCTTTATCTTGAACACTGAAGCTTTCTTT.

The chain couples TRBV25-1 to TRBJ2-5; tentatively, D is TRBD2 (6 bases). The V gene lost 8 bases and the J gene lost 3 bases, with 22 bases spanning the gap. The CDR3 contains 16 residues. In germline, CDR1 is MGHDK, CDR2 SYGVNS. CDR3 sequence reads: CASAFPFVGREETQYF. The CDR3 nucleotides are TGTGCCAGCGCTTTCCCCTTTGTCGGGAGAGAAGAGACCCAGTACTTC.

The CDR3 reads CASSQVQLNQPQHF. In DNA form, the CDR3 reads TGTGCCAGCAGCCAAGTACAGTTAAATCAGCCCCAGCATTTT. The chain recombines TRBV4-2 with TRBJ1-5, with D uncertain. Germline-derived CDR1 and CDR2 are LGHNA and YNFKEQ. V gave up 1 base and J gave up 4 bases, with 8 bases separating them. There are 14 residues in the CDR3.

This sequence joins TRBV27 and TRBJ1-2; D is uncertain. The germline V gene encodes CDR1 MNHEY and CDR2 SMNVEV (reference sequence). This CDR3 is 14 amino acids long. Between the trimmed V and J ends, which lost 2 bases and 5 bases, there was a span of 12 bases. CDR3 residues: CASSLSRRDYGYTF. The DNA of the CDR3 is TGTGCCAGCAGTTTAAGTCGTCGGGATTATGGCTACACCTTC.

V and J are TRBV6-1 and TRBJ1-1; perhaps TRBD1 as D (6 bases). The germline CDR1 and CDR2 sequences are MNHNS and SASEGT. The CDR3 length is 13 residues. Trimming left V 0 bases short and J 6 bases short, with 8 bases between. In DNA, the CDR3 is TGTGCCAGCAGTGAAGCGTGGGGGCCTGAAGCTTTCTTT. Translating it yields CASSEAWGPEAFF.

The chain employs TRBV5-1 and TRBJ1-4; TRBD1 might be the D (5 bases). The CDR3 loop spans 15 amino acids. Trimming took off 4 bases at V and 5 bases at J, with 15 bases between the two ends. Germline assignment: CDR1 SGHRS and CDR2 YFSETQ. This CDR3 reads CASSDPGLGNEKLFF. The CDR3 DNA reads TGCGCCAGCAGCGATCCGGGACTGGGAAATGAAAAACTGTTTTTT.

This clone was counted only a few times. The V and J genes are TRBV19 and TRBJ2-5; D is perhaps TRBD2 (6 bases). CDR1 is LNHDA, CDR2 SQIVND, per germline (reference sequence). CDR3 length: 14 residues. V lost 1 base to trimming and J lost 11 bases, with 17 bases between them. The CDR3 DNA is TGTGCCAGTAGTATAGGTACTAGCCCTGAAGAGCAGTACTTC. Translating it yields CASSIGTSPEEQYF.

The rearrangement uses TRBV7-8 and TRBJ1-5; 7 positions match TRBD1. V gave up 4 bases and J gave up 4 bases; unmatched junction bases: 1. This CDR3 spans 13 amino acids. Germline V lookup: CDR1 SGHVS, CDR2 FQNEAQ. CDR3 residues: CASSSQGNQPQHF. The CDR3 coding sequence is TGTGCCAGCAGCTCACAGGGGAATCAGCCCCAGCATTTT.

V usage is TRBV11-2 and J usage is TRBJ2-5; 7 nucleotides agree with TRBD2. This CDR3 comprises 13 residues. V dropped 5 bases and J dropped 2; count of bases not matched to a gene: 2. In germline, CDR1 is SGHAT, CDR2 FQNNGV. The CDR3 nucleotides read TGTGCCAGCAGCGGACTAGGACAAGAGACCCAGTACTTC. Translation gives CASSGLGQETQYF.

V usage is TRBV19 and J usage is TRBJ2-7, with D maybe TRBD1 (6 bases). Germline lookup yields CDR1 LNHDA and CDR2 SQIVND (reference sequence). The CDR3 is made up of 14 amino acids. V lost 4 bases and J lost 2, with 12 bases in between. CDR3 nucleotide sequence: TGTGCCAGTAGTACGTCCGGGACACCCTACGAGCAGTACTTC. This translates into CASSTSGTPYEQYF.

This chain joins TRBV5-4 and TRBJ2-3; 10 nucleotides agree with TRBD2. The CDR3 sequence is 15 residues long. With 2 bases clipped from V and 4 bases from J, the junction kept 4 bases outside the gene matches. Germline V gene sequence: CDR1 SGHNT, CDR2 YYREEE (reference sequence). The CDR3 is CASSLGLAGADTQYF. Here the CDR3 DNA reads TGTGCCAGCAGCTTAGGGCTAGCGGGAGCAGATACGCAGTATTTT.

This rearrangement joins TRBV7-8 to TRBJ2-1; D perhaps matches TRBD2 (6 bases). V was cut by 4 bases and J by 10 bases, with 8 bases left in between. Germline V gene sequence: CDR1 SGHVS, CDR2 FQNEAQ. The length of the CDR3 is 11 residues. The chain's CDR3 is CASSSGLEQFF. The CDR3 nucleotides read TGTGCCAGCAGCTCAGGACTAGAGCAGTTCTTC.

The chain links TRBV11-3 to TRBJ2-7; possibly TRBD1 for D (6 bases). CDR3 length: 12 residues. Germline CDR1 SGHNT, CDR2 YENEEA. The germline V and J ends were trimmed by 5 bases and 3 bases, with 8 bases remaining between them. CDR3 nucleotides: TGTGCCAGCAGCCGGGACAACTACGAGCAGTACTTC. It yields the protein CASSRDNYEQYF.

V gene TRBV5-1 combines with J gene TRBJ2-2; 15 bases match TRBD2. Germline V gives CDR1 SGHRS, CDR2 YFSETQ. The J segment lost 7 bases and the V segment lost 4 bases, leaving 5 bases of the junction unmatched. CDR3 length: 16 residues. CDR3: CASSPGLAGGNGELFF. The DNA for the CDR3 is TGCGCCAGCAGCCCGGGACTAGCGGGAGGTAACGGGGAGCTGTTTTTT.

This chain links TRBV5-1 with TRBJ2-2, with unresolved D. The V and J ends lost 2 bases and 0 bases respectively, with 5 bases between them. The CDR3 sequence is 14 residues long. Germline V gene sequence: CDR1 SGHRS, CDR2 YFSETQ. The CDR3 region has the DNA TGCGCCAGCAGCTTCATCCCGAACACCGGGGAGCTGTTTTTT. Translated, it gives CASSFIPNTGELFF.

The genes are TRBV7-2 and TRBJ2-7, with D possibly matching TRBD1 (5 bases). CDR1 is SGHTA, CDR2 FQGNSA, per germline. The CDR3 totals 15 residues. V lost 2 bases, J lost 3 bases, and 14 bases lay in between. The DNA of the CDR3 is TGTGCCAGCAGCTTAAGCAGGGTTTATGGCTACGAGCAGTACTTC. Its protein is CASSLSRVYGYEQYF.

The V and J genes are TRBV11-2 and TRBJ2-5; weak D call: TRBD1 (6 bases). Germline V CDR1 and CDR2: SGHAT, FQNNGV. Trimming left V 5 bases short and J 5 bases short, with 12 bases between. CDR3 length: 13 amino acids. CDR3 sequence (DNA): TGTGCCAGCAGCCAAACAGGGCGTGAGACCCAGTACTTC. Translating it yields CASSQTGRETQYF.

V and J are TRBV7-2 and TRBJ2-7; 7 bases agree with TRBD2. The CDR3 loop spans 15 amino acids. Germline V gives CDR1 SGHTA, CDR2 FQGNSA. J was trimmed by 3 bases and V by 1 base; bases with no gene match: 6. CDR3 residues: CASSLESGRIYEQYF. The CDR3 DNA is TGTGCCAGCAGCTTAGAGTCCGGGAGGATCTACGAGCAGTACTTC. The full variable domain, with the rest looked up from reference TRBV7-2 and TRBJ2-7, is GAGVSQSPSNKVTEKGKDVELRCDPISGHTALYWYRQSLGQGLEFLIYFQGNSAPDKSGLPSDRFSAERTGGSVSTLTIQRTQQEDSAVYLCASSLESGRIYEQYFGPGTRLTVT.

The J gene is TRBJ2-5, the V gene TRBV6-1; unclear D gene. V lost 2 bases and J 4 bases, leaving 8 bases between the germline ends. Germline CDR1 is MNHNS and CDR2 is SASEGT. The length of the CDR3 is 13 residues. The CDR3 nucleotides are TGTGCCAGCAGTGAATTTGGCGGAGAGACCCAGTACTTC. Translating gives CASSEFGGETQYF.